This T cell receptor beta chain was sequenced in a study of blood T cell repertoires in COVID-19. Looked up from germline, CDR1 is MGHDK and CDR2 is SYGVNS. This CDR3 spans 14 amino acids. V lost 5 bases, J lost 9 bases, and 20 bases lay in between. Assay used: immunoSEQ multiplex PCR; TCRdb lists only in-frame clones, some missing. The sample has about 59,000 clones; more than 80% are singletons. This receptor was taken from a man aged 80 or over with acute or convalescent COVID-19. Material: peripheral blood. The J gene is TRBJ2-7, the V gene TRBV25-1, with D hard to call. The CDR3 DNA sequence: TGTGCCAGCAGTCCCTCTAGTCTGAACGGTGGGCAGTACTTC. Translating it yields CASSPSSLNGGQYF.